This T cell receptor beta chain stems from a study of shared clonotypes between healthy human individuals. Whole-study results and caveats: In general, naive subsets displayed greater estimated richness than memory subsets did.

The donors were all Caucasian adults (living in Nashville, Tennessee). To make CD8 memory, CD45RO+ cells were put together with CCR7-negative CD45RA+ TemRA cells. Germline V CDR1 and CDR2: GTSNPN, SVGIG (reference sequence). Trimming cost V 4 bases and J 3 bases, with 7 bases left between them. The CDR3 runs to 11 residues. TCRdb's table, derived via immunoSEQ multiplex PCR, lists solely in-frame clones and lacks some. The data hold about 120,000 clones, with under 70% observed a single time. To note about this clone: What it recognizes is unknown.

The sample consisted of memory CD8+ T cells sorted from blood. The sample's subset: CD45RO+ cells pooled with CCR7-negative TemRA cells. The receptor was isolated from a woman younger than 45 in good health. The V and J genes are TRBV30 and TRBJ2-7; a possible D gene is TRBD1 (6 bases). CDR3 amino acids: CAWTGDYEQYF. CDR3 in DNA: TGTGCCTGGACAGGGGACTACGAGCAGTACTTC.